The 8 T cell receptor beta chains given below trace back to one sample, sequenced in a study of post-analysis software for immune sequencing data. Points from the study as a whole: In patients, five TRBV segments were more frequent than in controls, with TRBV5-6, TRBV5-1 and TRBV20-1 among them.

Tagging with unique molecular identifiers was a feature of the TCR beta cDNA libraries. One entry per CDR3 protein, called by TCRdb with MiXCR from the PCR reads. The sample records approximately 690,000 distinct CDR3 sequences, over 45% being singletons. Their antigens are not known. The source material was blood. The origin of the receptors is a girl aged 2 to 10 with multiple sclerosis.

This clonotype has only one observation. This rearrangement joins TRBV6-6 to TRBJ2-2; D is unclear. The CDR3 loop spans 15 amino acids. The germline V gene has CDR1 MNHNY and CDR2 SVGAGI (reference sequence). V was clipped by 2 bases and J by 2 bases, with 9 bases between them. The CDR3 region is CASSYRSGNTGELFF. CDR3 in DNA: TGTGCCAGCAGTTACAGATCCGGAAACACCGGGGAGCTGTTTTTT.

A note on this clonotype: A read error may account for a junction end that differs from germline. The chain links TRBV7-8 to TRBJ2-1; tentatively, D is TRBD1 or TRBD2 (5 bases each). The CDR3 has 17 amino acids. From germline, CDR1 is SGHVS and CDR2 FQNEAQ. As DNA, the CDR3 is TGTGCCAGCAGCCTAGCTGGGGCGTCGGACGGGTACAATGAGCAGTTCTTC. Amino acids: CASSLAGASDGYNEQFF.

This sequence joins TRBV10-3 and TRBJ2-5, with D uncertain. In germline, CDR1 is ENHRY, CDR2 SYGVKD. The CDR3 runs 13 residues. The germline V and J ends were trimmed by 3 bases and 1 base, with 6 bases remaining between them. The CDR3, as DNA: TGTGCCATCAGTGATCACGTCCAAGAGACCCAGTACTTC. Its protein is CAISDHVQETQYF.

This sequence joins TRBV20-1 and TRBJ2-4; TRBD2 agrees at 9 bases. The J call is in doubt because the DNA end fits TRBJ2-7 better. CDR3 length equals 16 residues. Germline-derived CDR1 and CDR2 are DFQATT and SNEGSKA (reference sequence). This chain's CDR3 is CSAHRLGAGGRYEQYF. The CDR3 DNA is TGCAGTGCCCACCGTCTCGGGGCGGGAGGGCGTTACGAGCAGTACTTC.

V and J are TRBV6-6 and TRBJ2-7; no firm D call. The CDR3 has 12 residues. V shed 2 bases and J shed 5 bases, with 7 bases lying between them. Germline values: CDR1 MNHNY, CDR2 SVGAGI (reference sequence). CDR3 region: CASSYNLHEQYF. CDR3 nucleotides: TGTGCCAGCAGTTACAACCTCCACGAGCAGTACTTC.

This clonotype was recorded a few times. The rearrangement uses TRBV5-1 and TRBJ2-2; D assignment may be TRBD1 or TRBD2 (8 bases each). V lost 7 bases and J 2 bases, leaving 15 bases between the germline ends. This CDR3 comprises 15 residues. CDR1 is SGHRS and CDR2 is YFSETQ in the germline V gene. In nucleotides, the CDR3 is TGCGCCAGCGCGGGAGGACAGGGTAACACCGGGGAGCTGTTTTTT. Its translation is CASAGGQGNTGELFF.

This clonotype came up a few times. The J gene is TRBJ1-2, the V gene TRBV20-1; 7 bases are shared with TRBD1. Trimming removed 3 bases from V and 4 bases from J; junction bases left unmatched: 2. The CDR3 has 12 residues. The germline CDR1 and CDR2 sequences are DFQATT and SNEGSKA (reference sequence). For the CDR3, the DNA is TGCAGTGCTAGGACAGGGTCCTATGGCTACACCTTC. Translation: CSARTGSYGYTF.

The chain carries TRBV12-3 or TRBV12-4 and TRBJ2-1, with 12 nucleotides matching TRBD2. CDR3 length: 17 residues. V shed 2 bases and J 0 bases; nucleotides not matched to a gene: 2. The CDR3 DNA reads TGTGCCAGCAGTTTACTAGCGGGAGGGGGCTCCTACAATGAGCAGTTCTTC. It encodes CASSLLAGGGSYNEQFF.